Sequencing of this TCR beta chain was carried out in a study of cytomegalovirus exposure and HLA in healthy donors. Broader study findings: Cytomegalovirus association was assigned to approximately 160 TCR beta chains.

Donors counted as nominally healthy when sampled, yet unrecorded immune exposures were likely. This CDR3 has 14 residues. Looked up from germline, CDR1 is MGHRA and CDR2 is YSYEKL. The PCR contained 60 Vbeta and 13 Jbeta primers. Using immunoSEQ multiplex PCR, the repertoire was profiled, and TCRdb retains in-frame clones only, with some absent. The profile shows approximately 170,000 clones, 60% to 85% of them singletons. As to this clone: Its antigen remains unknown.

The chain is built from TRBV4-1 and TRBJ2-5, with D perhaps TRBD1 (6 bases). The last part of the DNA fits TRBJ2-7 better; the J call may be wrong. The material sequenced was PBMCs. The TCR was taken from a middle-aged woman in good health and CMV-seropositive. The CDR3 reads CASSHPGQSYEQYF. In DNA form, the CDR3 reads TGCGCCAGCAGCCATCCCGGACAGTCCTACGAGCAGTACTTC.